These 19 T cell receptor beta chains came from one sample sequenced in a study of blood T cell repertoires in COVID-19 (dated by TCRdb to about 2020). Library construction relied on the immunoSEQ multiplex PCR assay. Not all clones reach the TCRdb copy of this immuneACCESS table, which keeps in-frame sequences only. Checked studies attribute under half of the gap to unresolved V genes and leave the rest unexplained. This sample comprises around 270,000 clones, 75% to 90% of them detected only once. Approximately 4% of the sample goes to the ten largest clones. Sequencing used PBMCs or T cells enriched from blood (not recorded which). Receptors were obtained from a woman in her twenties or thirties who had recovered from COVID-19.

This sequence joins TRBV5-6 and TRBJ2-3, with 8 bases that match TRBD1. This CDR3 contains 14 residues. J lost 6 bases, V lost 4 bases, and 7 bases had no gene match. Germline CDR1 reads SGHDT; CDR2 reads YYEEEE. CDR3 coding DNA: TGTGCCAGCAGCACGGACAGGGAGGTGGATACGCAGTATTTT. Residues: CASSTDREVDTQYF.

J is TRBJ2-2 and V is TRBV7-9; the D gene is possibly TRBD2 (5 bases). Germline V lookup: CDR1 SEHNR, CDR2 FQNEAQ (reference sequence). The V gene lost 3 bases and the J gene lost 1 base, with 12 bases spanning the gap. The CDR3 runs 16 residues. The CDR3 coding sequence is TGTGCCAGCAGCTTTGTGAGGGCCGGGAACACCGGGGAGCTGTTTTTT. Amino acids: CASSFVRAGNTGELFF. Complete variable domain (other parts from reference TRBV7-9 and TRBJ2-2): DTGVSQNPRHKITKRGQNVTFRCDPISEHNRLYWYRQTLGQGPEFLTYFQNEAQLEKSRLLSDRFSAERPKGSFSTLEIQRTEQGDSAMYLCASSFVRAGNTGELFFGEGSRLTVL.

This clone was picked up a small number of times. This chain joins TRBV11-1 and TRBJ2-7; TRBD1 agrees at 7 bases. The CDR3 contains 12 residues. V was pared by 4 bases and J by 6 bases, with 3 bases of the junction left unmatched. Germline CDR1 and CDR2: SGHAT and FQDESV (reference sequence). The CDR3 nucleotides are TGTGCCAGCAGCTCGACAGGGTTCGAGCAGTACTTC. Amino acids: CASSSTGFEQYF.

The chain carries TRBV11-1 and TRBJ2-2, with TRBD1 matching over 9 bases. Germline CDR1 reads SGHAT; CDR2 reads FQDESV (reference sequence). This CDR3 is built from 14 residues. V lost 6 bases, J lost 7 bases, and 6 bases stayed unmatched. CDR3 protein: CASRADRGYGELFF. As DNA, the CDR3 is TGTGCCAGCAGAGCCGACAGGGGGTACGGGGAGCTGTTTTTT.

V usage is TRBV6-4 and J usage is TRBJ2-2; D possibly corresponds to TRBD2 (6 bases). Germline values: CDR1 MRHNA, CDR2 SNTAGT. The length of the CDR3 is 15 residues. The germline V and J ends were trimmed by 4 bases and 4 bases, with 13 bases remaining between them. The CDR3 nucleotides are TGTGCCAGCAGTGTCGGGGGAGAGGGCACCGGGGAGCTGTTTTTT. This codes for CASSVGGEGTGELFF.

This chain joins TRBV19 and TRBJ2-1, with unresolved D. This CDR3 comprises 11 residues. Germline assignment: CDR1 LNHDA and CDR2 SQIVND (reference sequence). The CDR3 DNA sequence: TGTGCGGCCGCAGGTGTCGATGAGCAGTTCTTC. Translated: CAAAGVDEQFF.

The V and J genes are TRBV2 and TRBJ1-1; weak D call: TRBD1 (5 bases). Per the germline V gene, CDR1 is SNHLY and CDR2 is FYNNEI. The CDR3 is 14 amino acids. Trimming stripped 7 bases from V and 5 bases from J, with 17 bases between. Here the CDR3 reads CASKQGREGTEAFF. For the CDR3, the DNA is TGTGCCAGCAAGCAGGGCAGGGAGGGGACTGAAGCTTTCTTT.

This chain joins TRBV6-5 and TRBJ1-4; D is perhaps TRBD1 (6 bases). Germline V gene data show CDR1 as MNHEY and CDR2 as SVGAGI. This CDR3 is built from 14 residues. Trimming removed 2 bases at V and 8 bases at J, with 12 bases between. The CDR3 DNA follows: TGTGCCAGCAGTTACGGGGGCCGAAGGGAAAAACTGTTTTTT. Translation: CASSYGGRREKLFF.

The CDR3 nucleotides are TGTGCCAGCAAAGTAACGGGGGAGGACAATCAGCCCCAGCATTTT. This gives the protein CASKVTGEDNQPQHF. The chain links TRBV6-5 to TRBJ1-5; perhaps TRBD1 as D (5 bases). This CDR3 has 15 amino acids. Germline-derived CDR1 and CDR2 are MNHEY and SVGAGI. V lost 7 bases and J 3 bases, leaving 16 bases between the germline ends.

The rearrangement uses TRBV11-2 and TRBJ1-4; possibly TRBD1 for D (6 bases). This CDR3 region has 13 residues. The ends were cut back, 2 bases at V and 10 bases at J, with 11 bases in the middle. CDR1 is SGHAT, CDR2 FQNNGV, per germline. CDR3 loop: CASSLTGGGKLFF. The CDR3 DNA follows: TGTGCCAGCAGCTTAACGGGGGGCGGAAAACTGTTTTTT.

The V and J genes are TRBV10-1 and TRBJ2-2; the match to TRBD2 covers 10 bases. The CDR3 is made up of 15 amino acids. J was trimmed by 8 bases and V by 4 bases; bases with no gene match: 7. Germline values: CDR1 WNHNN, CDR2 SYGVQD (reference sequence). The CDR3 sequence: CASSASSGGMGELFF. The CDR3 nucleotides read TGCGCCAGCAGTGCATCTAGCGGGGGCATGGGGGAGCTGTTTTTT.

V is TRBV5-5 and J is TRBJ2-7; 8 bases are shared with TRBD1. Per the germline V gene, CDR1 is SGHKS and CDR2 is YYEKEE (reference sequence). The CDR3 consists of 14 residues. The V gene end was trimmed by 2 bases and the J gene end by 4 bases; junction bases not matched to a gene: 5. CDR3 amino acids: CASSFPTGGYEQYF. The CDR3 DNA sequence: TGTGCCAGCAGCTTCCCTACAGGGGGATACGAGCAGTACTTC.

This clone was detected only once. CDR3 in amino acids: CASSFDRGTNEQFF. The CDR3 DNA reads TGTGCCAGCAGCTTCGACAGGGGAACCAATGAGCAGTTCTTC. This rearrangement joins TRBV11-1 to TRBJ2-1; TRBD1 matches 8 bases. The CDR3 length is 14 residues. The V and J ends lost 3 bases and 6 bases, in that order; junction bases with no gene match: 4. The germline CDR1 and CDR2 sequences are SGHAT and FQDESV (reference sequence).

V is TRBV2 and J is TRBJ1-4; 7 nucleotides agree with TRBD1. The germline V gene has CDR1 SNHLY and CDR2 FYNNEI. Trimming took 7 bases from V and 2 from J; bases not matched to a gene: 7. The CDR3 consists of 15 residues. The CDR3 sequence is CASKNMGQTNEKLFF. Written as DNA, the CDR3 is TGTGCCAGCAAAAACATGGGACAGACTAATGAAAAACTGTTTTTT.

The rearrangement joins TRBV29-1 to TRBJ2-7; D is unresolved. Looked up from germline, CDR1 is SQVTM and CDR2 is ANQGSEA. Between the trimmed V and J ends, which lost 4 bases and 9 bases, there was a span of 10 bases. This CDR3 contains 10 residues. This chain's CDR3 is CSVGLPRQYF. Written as DNA, the CDR3 is TGCAGCGTTGGCTTACCCAGGCAGTACTTC.

The chain uses TRBV7-8 and TRBJ2-1; 10 nucleotides agree with TRBD1. The CDR3 has 15 residues. The junction had 1 base not matched to a gene; V was cut back by 3 bases and J by 2 bases. Germline values: CDR1 SGHVS, CDR2 FQNEAQ. The chain's CDR3 is CASSFGQGAYNEQFF. Written as DNA, the CDR3 is TGTGCCAGCAGCTTTGGACAGGGGGCCTACAATGAGCAGTTCTTC.

The genes are TRBV5-1 and TRBJ2-7; D possibly corresponds to TRBD1 (5 bases). Trimming took off 0 bases at V and 0 bases at J, with 13 bases between the two ends. Germline CDR1 is SGHRS and CDR2 is YFSETQ. This CDR3 has 16 amino acids. CDR3 loop: CASSLAAQGSSYEQYF. The CDR3 coding sequence is TGCGCCAGCAGCTTGGCCGCCCAGGGCAGCTCCTACGAGCAGTACTTC.

The chain carries TRBV5-1 and TRBJ1-4; 7 nucleotides match TRBD1. This CDR3 region has 15 residues. Trimming removed 0 bases from V and 10 bases from J; junction bases left unmatched: 9. Germline V CDR1 and CDR2: SGHRS, YFSETQ. CDR3 amino acids: CASSLAVGTVGKLFF. The CDR3 bases are TGCGCCAGCAGCTTGGCAGTTGGGACAGTAGGAAAACTGTTTTTT.

The chain recombines TRBV5-1 with TRBJ1-2, with 7 bases that match TRBD1. V lost 4 bases, J lost 5 bases, and 8 bases stayed unmatched. CDR1 SGHRS and CDR2 YFSETQ come from the germline V gene. This CDR3 region has 14 residues. The CDR3 reads CASSTSGTVYGYTF. In DNA form, the CDR3 reads TGCGCCAGCAGCACGTCCGGGACAGTTTATGGCTACACCTTC. The full variable domain, completed using reference TRBV5-1 and TRBJ1-2, is KAGVTQTPRYLIKTRGQQVTLSCSPISGHRSVSWYQQTPGQGLQFLFEYFSETQRNKGNFPGRFSGRQFSNSRSEMNVSTLELGDSALYLCASSTSGTVYGYTFGSGTRLTVV.